This T cell receptor (beta chain) was documented in a study of blood T cell repertoires in COVID-19. Whole-study context: Samples representing acute and convalescent COVID-19 were sourced from the United States, Italy and Spain.

Here immunoSEQ multiplex PCR was the method, and the copy in TCRdb shows in-frame clones only, minus some. The profile shows about 330,000 clones, approximately 88% of them singletons. Germline V gene data show CDR1 as SEHNR and CDR2 as FQNEAQ (reference sequence). The CDR3 consists of 15 residues. After removal of 5 bases from V and 4 bases from J, the junction contained 9 bases not matched to a gene. Sequenced: PBMCs or T cells enriched from blood (not recorded which). The chain joins TRBV7-9 to TRBJ2-3; 7 bases map to TRBD1. The clonotype comes from a man between 25 and 39 years old who had recovered from COVID-19. The CDR3 loop is CASSDNRGAADTQYF. For the CDR3, the DNA is TGTGCCAGCAGCGACAACAGGGGAGCGGCAGATACGCAGTATTTT.